The 32 T cell receptor beta chains below come from one sample, sequenced in a study of T cell repertoires in ileal Crohn's disease. Generated by immunoSEQ multiplex PCR, the TCRdb table keeps only in-frame clones and is missing some. The profile covers approximately 12,000 clones, with around 76% appearing a single time and less than 5.5% taken by the ten largest. The sequenced material came from ileal tissue. The receptors come from an adult with Crohn's disease.

V is TRBV5-4 and J is TRBJ2-7, with D possibly being TRBD2 (6 bases). Looked up from germline, CDR1 is SGHNT and CDR2 is YYREEE (reference sequence). V gave up 0 bases and J gave up 0 bases, with 7 bases separating them. The length of the CDR3 is 14 residues. The CDR3 DNA sequence: TGTGCCAGCAGCTTGGACGGGAGCTCCTACGAGCAGTACTTC. Translating gives CASSLDGSSYEQYF.

The chain carries TRBV10-3 and TRBJ1-5, with a possible D match to TRBD1 (5 bases). The germline CDR1 and CDR2 sequences are ENHRY and SYGVKD. This CDR3 has 14 residues. The V gene lost 3 bases and the J gene lost 2 bases, with 8 bases spanning the gap. The DNA for the CDR3 is TGTGCCATCAGTGACGGGGGGGGCAATCAGCCCCAGCATTTT. This encodes CAISDGGGNQPQHF.

This clone turned up a few times. The CDR3 sequence: CAISDSDNTELFF. CDR3 sequence (DNA): TGTGCCATCAGTGATTCTGACAACACAGAACTGTTTTTT. This sequence joins TRBV10-3 and TRBJ1-4; D unclear. This CDR3 region has 13 residues. Germline V gives CDR1 ENHRY, CDR2 SYGVKD. V lost 3 bases and J 12 bases, leaving 14 bases between the germline ends.

V and J are TRBV11-3 and TRBJ2-7, with 7 bases fitting TRBD1. Trimming cost V 6 bases and J 6 bases; bases outside gene matches: 8. CDR3 size: 13 residues. Germline CDR1 and CDR2: SGHNT and YENEEA. The CDR3: CASRRQGKGEQYF. Here the CDR3 DNA reads TGTGCCAGCAGGAGACAGGGTAAAGGCGAGCAGTACTTC.

This rearrangement joins TRBV2 to TRBJ1-4, with TRBD1 matching 11 bases. J was trimmed by 6 bases and V by 1 base; bases with no gene match: 1. CDR1 is SNHLY and CDR2 is FYNNEI in the germline V gene. The CDR3 runs 15 residues. Here the CDR3 DNA reads TGTGCCAGCAGTGAAGGGACAGGGGGCGATGAAAAACTGTTTTTT. Residues: CASSEGTGGDEKLFF.

Written as DNA, the CDR3 is TGTGCCAGCAGCGTCGGGACACCCAGCTCTGGGGCCAACGTCCTGACTTTC. Its protein is CASSVGTPSSGANVLTF. This chain links TRBV9 with TRBJ2-6, with D perhaps TRBD1 (6 bases). The germline V gene encodes CDR1 SGDLS and CDR2 YYNGEE. The CDR3 is 17 amino acids. With 2 bases removed from V and 0 bases from J, the gap between germline ends came to 12 bases.

This clone was recorded only once. The J gene is TRBJ1-1, the V gene TRBV27; unclear D gene. Germline CDR1 reads MNHEY; CDR2 reads SMNVEV (reference sequence). Between the trimmed V and J ends, which lost 5 bases and 4 bases, there was a span of 11 bases. The CDR3 has 13 amino acids. The CDR3 here is CASSPSGGTEAFF. The CDR3 DNA is TGTGCCAGCAGTCCCTCTGGAGGCACTGAAGCTTTCTTT.

This clone was found once. The rearrangement uses TRBV9 and TRBJ2-5, with 10 bases lining up with TRBD1. The length of the CDR3 is 18 residues. The germline V gene has CDR1 SGDLS and CDR2 YYNGEE. V shed 3 bases and J 1 base; nucleotides not matched to a gene: 12. Here the CDR3 DNA reads TGTGCCAGCAGCGGTGGGACAGGGGTTCGAGGTGCCCAAGAGACCCAGTACTTC. It translates to CASSGGTGVRGAQETQYF.

The V gene is TRBV28, the J gene TRBJ2-7; D is unclear. There are 11 residues in the CDR3. Per the germline V gene, CDR1 is MDHEN and CDR2 is SYDVKM. V lost 4 bases, J lost 3 bases, and 4 bases lay in between. The CDR3 loop is CASSSLYEQYF. CDR3 nucleotide sequence: TGTGCCAGCAGTTCCCTCTACGAGCAGTACTTC.

J is TRBJ2-1 and V is TRBV19; D might be TRBD1 (6 bases). V dropped 2 bases and J dropped 7 bases, with 12 bases sitting between them. This CDR3 spans 14 amino acids. CDR1 is LNHDA and CDR2 is SQIVND in the germline V gene (reference sequence). CDR3 loop: CASSISQGRNEQFF. The CDR3 DNA reads as TGTGCCAGTAGTATATCACAGGGTAGGAATGAGCAGTTCTTC. Combining the CDR3 with reference TRBV19 and TRBJ2-1 gives the whole variable domain DGGITQSPKYLFRKEGQNVTLSCEQNLNHDAMYWYRQDPGQGLRLIYYSQIVNDFQKGDIAEGYSVSREKKESFPLTVTSAQKNPTAFYLCASSISQGRNEQFFGPGTRLTVL.

This rearrangement joins TRBV4-1 to TRBJ2-7; a weak D match, TRBD1 (5 bases). This CDR3 is 14 amino acids long. Trimming left V 1 base short and J 4 bases short, with 11 bases between. Per the germline V gene, CDR1 is MGHRA and CDR2 is YSYEKL. The CDR3 DNA sequence: TGCGCCAGCAGCCAAGTACAGGAATCGTACGAGCAGTACTTC. Amino acids: CASSQVQESYEQYF.

The chain couples TRBV7-9 to TRBJ2-4; a possible D gene is TRBD1 (5 bases). This CDR3 has 11 amino acids. V shed 1 base and J shed 13 bases, with 8 bases lying between them. Germline V lookup: CDR1 SEHNR, CDR2 FQNEAQ (reference sequence). The CDR3 is CASSLVGPQYF. The DNA for the CDR3 is TGTGCCAGCAGCTTAGTGGGGCCACAGTACTTC.

In its sample, this clone was seen once. The chain couples TRBV27 to TRBJ1-1; D not resolved. The CDR3 is 15 residues long. CDR1 and CDR2 from the germline V gene are MNHEY and SMNVEV (reference sequence). Trimming took 5 bases from V and 2 from J, leaving 15 bases between them. The CDR3 DNA is TGTGCCAGCAGTCCCGCCGGGGTCCGCAACACTGAAGCTTTCTTT. The encoded protein is CASSPAGVRNTEAFF.

The chain couples TRBV9 to TRBJ2-5; perhaps TRBD2 as D (6 bases). CDR1 is SGDLS, CDR2 YYNGEE, per germline. This CDR3 has 16 amino acids. Between the trimmed V and J ends, which lost 4 bases and 10 bases, there was a span of 26 bases. The CDR3, as DNA: TGTGCCAGCAGCCCTCGTAGCGGCTCTCCAGTACTGGGCCAGTACTTC. Its translation: CASSPRSGSPVLGQYF. The full variable domain, with the rest looked up from reference TRBV9 and TRBJ2-5, is DSGVTQTPKHLITATGQRVTLRCSPRSGDLSVYWYQQSLDQGLQFLIQYYNGEERAKGNILERFSAQQFPDLHSELNLSSLELGDSALYFCASSPRSGSPVLGQYFGPGTRLLVL.

The V gene is TRBV28, the J gene TRBJ1-6, with D maybe TRBD1 (5 bases). This CDR3 has 15 amino acids. The ends were cut back, 2 bases at V and 7 bases at J, with 12 bases in the middle. Germline V CDR1 and CDR2: MDHEN, SYDVKM. CDR3 loop: CASSLGGAGNSPLHF. The CDR3 coding sequence is TGTGCCAGCAGTTTAGGAGGGGCAGGGAATTCACCCCTCCACTTT.

The V and J genes are TRBV11-2 and TRBJ2-1, with a possible D match to TRBD1 (5 bases). The CDR3 runs 13 residues. The V end lost 1 base, the J end lost 10 bases, and 11 bases lay between the germline ends. Germline loops: CDR1 SGHAT, CDR2 FQNNGV. The CDR3: CASSLGGGVEQFF. The DNA of the CDR3 is TGTGCCAGCAGCTTAGGGGGCGGAGTAGAGCAGTTCTTC.

The chain combines TRBV10-3 with TRBJ2-2; the D gene is possibly TRBD1 (5 bases). V dropped 2 bases and J dropped 5 bases, with 15 bases sitting between them. The germline gives CDR1 ENHRY, CDR2 SYGVKD. The CDR3 contains 16 residues. The CDR3 sequence: CAISEKLAGRTGELFF. The CDR3 coding sequence is TGTGCCATCAGTGAGAAGCTGGCAGGGCGGACCGGGGAGCTGTTTTTT.

The rearrangement links TRBV30 to TRBJ2-5, with 12 bases fitting TRBD2. The junction had 4 bases not matched to a gene; V was cut back by 3 bases and J by 2 bases. Germline V gene lookup returns CDR1 GTSNPN and CDR2 SVGIG (reference sequence). The CDR3 is 15 residues long. DNA of the CDR3: TGTGCCTGGAGACTCGGACTAGCGGGACAAGAGACCCAGTACTTC. Amino acid sequence: CAWRLGLAGQETQYF.

This clone appeared once. The CDR3 is CASSLGAGGEQFF. In nucleotides, the CDR3 is TGTGCCAGCAGCTTAGGGGCGGGGGGCGAGCAGTTCTTC. This chain joins TRBV7-2 and TRBJ2-1, with TRBD2 matching 8 bases. Trimming cost V 1 base and J 10 bases; bases outside gene matches: 3. The CDR3 length is 13 residues. CDR1 and CDR2 (germline): SGHTA, FQGNSA.

The rearrangement joins TRBV11-3 to TRBJ2-1, with 9 bases matching TRBD2. The germline CDR1 and CDR2 sequences are SGHNT and YENEEA. The CDR3 loop spans 17 amino acids. With 0 bases clipped from V and 1 base from J, the junction kept 4 bases outside the gene matches. CDR3 coding DNA: TGTGCCAGCAGCTTAGATCTTCTAGCGGGATCCTACAATGAGCAGTTCTTC. Translated, it gives CASSLDLLAGSYNEQFF.

The chain joins TRBV6-1 to TRBJ1-1; no firm D call. V lost 6 bases, J lost 2 bases, and 13 bases lay in between. The germline CDR1 and CDR2 sequences are MNHNS and SASEGT. The CDR3 sequence is 14 residues long. CDR3 residues: CASSRVGGNTEAFF. As DNA, the CDR3 is TGTGCCAGCAGCCGAGTTGGTGGTAACACTGAAGCTTTCTTT.

This rearrangement joins TRBV6-6 to TRBJ1-3, with TRBD1 identical over 7 bases. V lost 5 bases to trimming and J lost 0 bases; unmatched junction nucleotides: 7. The CDR3 runs to 16 residues. Germline lookup yields CDR1 MNHNY and CDR2 SVGAGI (reference sequence). The CDR3 spells CASSTGQLYSGNTIYF. DNA of the CDR3: TGTGCCAGCAGTACGGGACAGCTCTACTCTGGAAACACCATATATTTT.

Comment on this clone: One end of the junction does not line up with germline, which may come from a read error. The gene calls are TRBV6-1 and TRBJ2-7; 8 bases line up with TRBD1. This CDR3 is built from 13 residues. Germline V gene sequence: CDR1 MNHNS, CDR2 SASEGT. CDR3 sequence reads: CACRGTGYYEQYF. The CDR3, as DNA: TGTGCCTGCAGGGGGACAGGATATTACGAGCAGTACTTC.

V usage is TRBV30 and J usage is TRBJ2-1, with no clear D. Germline V gene sequence: CDR1 GTSNPN, CDR2 SVGIG (reference sequence). Trimming took 0 bases from V and 4 from J, leaving 4 bases between them. CDR3 size: 12 residues. The CDR3 here is CAWSVQYNEQFF. CDR3 coding DNA: TGTGCCTGGAGTGTACAGTACAATGAGCAGTTCTTC.

The chain employs TRBV6-1 and TRBJ2-7; maybe TRBD1 (6 bases). Germline CDR1 reads MNHNS; CDR2 reads SASEGT. V was clipped by 6 bases and J by 13 bases, with 13 bases between them. The CDR3 has 10 residues. The CDR3 nucleotides read TGTGCCAGCAGCCGGGACACCTGTTACTTC. Residues: CASSRDTCYF.

The V and J genes are TRBV7-2 and TRBJ1-5, with TRBD1 matching over 7 bases. Germline assignment: CDR1 SGHTA and CDR2 FQGNSA. V shed 3 bases and J 3 bases; nucleotides not matched to a gene: 8. The CDR3 totals 16 residues. The CDR3 region is CASSFSARGSNQPQHF. The CDR3, as DNA: TGTGCCAGCAGCTTTTCTGCCAGGGGGTCCAATCAGCCCCAGCATTTT.

The count of this clone is one. The chain links TRBV6-1 to TRBJ2-7; D is perhaps TRBD2 (5 bases). This CDR3 comprises 14 residues. Trimming took 8 bases from V and 6 from J, leaving 20 bases between them. Germline V gene sequence: CDR1 MNHNS, CDR2 SASEGT. The chain's CDR3 is CASSGNVEQTEQYF. As DNA, the CDR3 is TGTGCCAGCTCGGGGAATGTCGAACAGACCGAGCAGTACTTC.

The chain employs TRBV6-5 and TRBJ2-1; D might be TRBD2 (6 bases). Germline-derived CDR1 and CDR2 are MNHEY and SVGAGI. V gave up 4 bases and J gave up 6 bases, with 13 bases separating them. The CDR3 is 14 residues long. Here the CDR3 reads CASSSRGALNEQFF. The CDR3 DNA follows: TGTGCCAGCAGTTCGCGGGGTGCGCTCAATGAGCAGTTCTTC.

The genes are TRBV4-2 and TRBJ1-2; possible D gene TRBD1, 5 bases. Germline CDR1 is LGHNA and CDR2 is YNFKEQ. V was pared by 0 bases and J by 2 bases, with 10 bases between. The CDR3 is 15 residues long. CDR3 in DNA: TGTGCCAGCAGCCAAGAAGGGGCCAACAACTATGGCTACACCTTC. Its translation is CASSQEGANNYGYTF.

V and J are TRBV10-3 and TRBJ1-2; TRBD1 matches 9 bases. V lost 6 bases and J lost 4; bases outside the gene matches: 6. Germline CDR1 reads ENHRY; CDR2 reads SYGVKD. The CDR3 has 14 amino acids. The CDR3 is CAISQRQGGYGYTF. The CDR3 DNA is TGTGCCATCAGCCAACGACAGGGGGGCTATGGCTACACCTTC.

The chain recombines TRBV6-1 with TRBJ1-5; 7 bases are shared with TRBD1. V dropped 1 base and J dropped 5; count of bases not matched to a gene: 5. The CDR3 spans 15 residues. CDR1 is MNHNS, CDR2 SASEGT, per germline. The CDR3 region is CASSEETGRYQPQHF. CDR3 sequence (DNA): TGTGCCAGCAGTGAAGAGACAGGGCGCTATCAGCCCCAGCATTTT.

The chain couples TRBV6-4 to TRBJ1-2, with 8 positions matching TRBD1. The CDR3 runs 16 residues. V lost 3 bases and J lost 4; bases outside the gene matches: 10. From germline, CDR1 is MRHNA and CDR2 SNTAGT. In DNA, the CDR3 is TGTGCCAGCAGTGAAACCGGACAGGGTGTTCCCTATGGCTACACCTTC. It translates to CASSETGQGVPYGYTF.